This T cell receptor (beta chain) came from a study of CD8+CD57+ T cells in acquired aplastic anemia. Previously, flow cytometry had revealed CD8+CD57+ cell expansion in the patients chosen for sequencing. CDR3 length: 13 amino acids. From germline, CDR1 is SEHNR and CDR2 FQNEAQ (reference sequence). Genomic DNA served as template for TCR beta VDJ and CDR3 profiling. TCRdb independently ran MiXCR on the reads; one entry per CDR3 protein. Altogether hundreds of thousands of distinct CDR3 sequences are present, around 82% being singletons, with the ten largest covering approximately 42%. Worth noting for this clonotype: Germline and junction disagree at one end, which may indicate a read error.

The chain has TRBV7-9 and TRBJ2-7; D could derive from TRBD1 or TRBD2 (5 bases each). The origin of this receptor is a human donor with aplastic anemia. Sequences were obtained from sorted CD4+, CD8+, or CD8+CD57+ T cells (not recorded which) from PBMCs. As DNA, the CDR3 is TGCGCCAGCAGCTTCACTAGGGGATGCGAGCACTACTTC. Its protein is CASSFTRGCEHYF.